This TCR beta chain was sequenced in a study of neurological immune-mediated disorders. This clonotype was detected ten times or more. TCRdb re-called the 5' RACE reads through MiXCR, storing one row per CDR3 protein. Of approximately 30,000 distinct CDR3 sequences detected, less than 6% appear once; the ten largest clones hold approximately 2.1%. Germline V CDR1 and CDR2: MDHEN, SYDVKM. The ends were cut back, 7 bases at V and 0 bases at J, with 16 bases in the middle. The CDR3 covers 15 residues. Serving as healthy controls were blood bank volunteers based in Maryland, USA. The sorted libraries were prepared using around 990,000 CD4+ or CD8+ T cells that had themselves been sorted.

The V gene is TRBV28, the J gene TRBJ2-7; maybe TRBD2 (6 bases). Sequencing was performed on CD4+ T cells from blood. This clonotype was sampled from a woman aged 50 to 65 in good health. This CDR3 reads CASTTGSGDSYEQYF. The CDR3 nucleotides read TGTGCCAGCACGACGGGTAGCGGCGACTCCTACGAGCAGTACTTC.